Presented here are 12 T cell receptor beta chains from one specimen sequenced in a study of cytomegalovirus exposure and HLA in healthy donors. Primers for the PCR totalled 60 Vbeta and 13 Jbeta. Assay: immunoSEQ multiplex PCR; the TCRdb copy retains only in-frame clones and omits some. The sample has under 200,000 clones; around 83% are singletons. Sequences were obtained from PBMCs. Source of these receptors: a young woman in good health and CMV-seronegative.

The genes are TRBV7-9 and TRBJ2-3, with D perhaps TRBD2 (6 bases). The germline CDR1 and CDR2 sequences are SEHNR and FQNEAQ (reference sequence). The CDR3 spans 15 residues. V was clipped by 2 bases and J by 4 bases, with 13 bases between them. Here the CDR3 DNA reads TGTGCCAGCAGCTTAACTAGCCTCTGGGCAGATACGCAGTATTTT. Translating gives CASSLTSLWADTQYF.

The J gene is TRBJ2-5, the V gene TRBV6-5, with 7 bases fitting TRBD1. V shed 5 bases and J 3 bases; nucleotides not matched to a gene: 6. This CDR3 has 14 amino acids. The germline CDR1 and CDR2 sequences are MNHEY and SVGAGI. The CDR3 region is CASSEDRAEETQYF. The CDR3 coding sequence is TGTGCCAGCAGTGAAGACAGGGCGGAAGAGACCCAGTACTTC.

The CDR3 loop is CAILQGPRYEQYF. The CDR3 nucleotides read TGTGCCATCCTACAGGGCCCAAGGTACGAGCAGTACTTC. The chain combines TRBV10-3 with TRBJ2-7, with D possibly matching TRBD1 (6 bases). CDR3 length: 13 amino acids. The V end lost 8 bases, the J end lost 4 bases, and 15 bases lay between the germline ends. Germline V lookup: CDR1 ENHRY, CDR2 SYGVKD.

J is TRBJ1-3 and V is TRBV28; 7 bases are a match to TRBD1. Germline V gives CDR1 MDHEN, CDR2 SYDVKM. The CDR3 extends over 15 amino acids. Germline trimming cut 3 bases from V and 3 bases from J; bases unmatched to any gene: 5. For the CDR3, the DNA is TGTGCCAGCAGTTTCTACGGGACAGATGGAAACACCATATATTTT. Translated: CASSFYGTDGNTIYF.

The rearrangement uses TRBV6-5 and TRBJ2-1; 7 bases are shared with TRBD2. Germline lookup yields CDR1 MNHEY and CDR2 SVGAGI. CDR3 size: 13 residues. V shed 2 bases, J shed 6 bases, and the junction held 1 base outside the gene matches. CDR3 amino acids: CASSYGGSNEQFF. In nucleotides, the CDR3 is TGTGCCAGCAGTTACGGCGGGAGCAATGAGCAGTTCTTC.

This sequence joins TRBV11-2 and TRBJ1-1; 9 bases map to TRBD1. This CDR3 contains 16 residues. Germline V gene data show CDR1 as SGHAT and CDR2 as FQNNGV. J was trimmed by 1 base and V by 3 bases; bases with no gene match: 6. Written as DNA, the CDR3 is TGTGCCAGCAGCTTCCCGGGACAGGGTCAGAACACTGAAGCTTTCTTT. This sequence encodes CASSFPGQGQNTEAFF.

V is TRBV28 and J is TRBJ2-2, with 8 bases aligning to TRBD1. The germline V gene encodes CDR1 MDHEN and CDR2 SYDVKM. The V and J ends lost 6 bases and 3 bases, in that order; junction bases with no gene match: 6. CDR3 length: 15 amino acids. CDR3 bases: TGTGCCAGCAGCGAGGACAGGGTCGACACCGGGGAGCTGTTTTTT. This sequence encodes CASSEDRVDTGELFF.

The rearrangement joins TRBV4-2 to TRBJ2-1; D might be TRBD2 (6 bases). V was pared by 1 base and J by 3 bases, with 10 bases between. The CDR3 has 15 residues. Germline-derived CDR1 and CDR2 are LGHNA and YNFKEQ. CDR3 nucleotide sequence: TGTGCCAGCAGCCAAGCTTTGGGAGGCTACAATGAGCAGTTCTTC. Protein: CASSQALGGYNEQFF.

The chain has TRBV4-3 and TRBJ1-6; 9 nucleotides agree with TRBD1. V lost 4 bases and J lost 7; bases outside the gene matches: 17. Per the germline V gene, CDR1 is LGHNA and CDR2 is YSLEER. This CDR3 contains 19 residues. CDR3 loop: CASSRIGGQGLWGNSPLHF. DNA of the CDR3: TGCGCCAGCAGCCGGATTGGGGGACAGGGACTTTGGGGGAATTCACCCCTCCACTTT.

This chain joins TRBV19 and TRBJ2-6, with D tentatively TRBD1 (5 bases). Germline V gives CDR1 LNHDA, CDR2 SQIVND (reference sequence). Trimming removed 4 bases from V and 1 base from J, with 14 bases in between. The length of the CDR3 is 17 residues. The CDR3 region is CASSSPGSASGANVLTF. In DNA, the CDR3 is TGTGCCAGTAGTAGTCCAGGGTCCGCTTCTGGGGCCAACGTCCTGACTTTC.

DNA for the CDR3: TGTGCCAGCAGTTACCGGGACACACACTACGAGCAGTACTTC. This sequence encodes CASSYRDTHYEQYF. V is TRBV6-5 and J is TRBJ2-7; possible D gene TRBD1, 6 bases. V was trimmed by 2 bases and J by 3 bases, leaving 11 bases between them. The V gene's germline CDR1 is MNHEY and CDR2 SVGAGI. This CDR3 contains 14 residues.

The chain has TRBV2 and TRBJ1-1, with 7 positions matching TRBD1. The V gene's germline CDR1 is SNHLY and CDR2 FYNNEI. V dropped 6 bases and J dropped 4; count of bases not matched to a gene: 8. The CDR3 sequence is 14 residues long. CDR3 sequence (DNA): TGTGCCAGCAGACCCTTACAGGGGCGCACTGAAGCTTTCTTT. Translating gives CASRPLQGRTEAFF.